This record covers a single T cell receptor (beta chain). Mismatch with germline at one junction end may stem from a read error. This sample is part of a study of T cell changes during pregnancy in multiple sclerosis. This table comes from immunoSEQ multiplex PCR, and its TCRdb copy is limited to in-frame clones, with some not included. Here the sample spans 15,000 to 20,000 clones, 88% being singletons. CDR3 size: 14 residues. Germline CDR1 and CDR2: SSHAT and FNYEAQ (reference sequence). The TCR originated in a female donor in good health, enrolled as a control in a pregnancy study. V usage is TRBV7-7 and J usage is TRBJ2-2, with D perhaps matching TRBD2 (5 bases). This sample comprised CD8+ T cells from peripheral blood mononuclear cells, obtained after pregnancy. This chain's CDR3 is CASSLGGRTGELFF. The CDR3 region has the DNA TGTGCTAGCAGCTTAGGCGGGCGCACCGGGGAGCTGTTTTTT.